The next 17 T cell receptor beta chains were all read from a single sample in a study of control samples from healthy donors and cancer patients. The repertoire was sequenced with immunoSEQ multiplex PCR; TCRdb's copy has only in-frame clones and lacks some. The table lists 55,000 to 65,000 clones, around 87% of them singletons. Sequenced: PBMCs. The receptors come from a woman aged 55-69 years with lung cancer.

The chain couples TRBV29-1 to TRBJ1-2, with 7 bases lining up with TRBD1. V was clipped by 1 base and J by 10 bases; unmatched bases: 12. The CDR3 contains 14 residues. Per germline, CDR1 SQVTM and CDR2 ANQGSEA. The CDR3 loop is CSVEGGRGFDFYTF. For the CDR3, the DNA is TGCAGCGTTGAAGGGGGCAGGGGGTTTGATTTCTACACCTTC.

The V call is TRBV3-1 (or the pseudogene TRBV3-2), the J call TRBJ2-7; 14 bases are shared with TRBD2. The CDR3 runs 18 residues. Germline trimming cut 0 bases from V and 5 bases from J; bases unmatched to any gene: 9. CDR1 LGHDT and CDR2 YNNKEL come from the germline V gene (reference sequence). CDR3 sequence: CASSQDPPLTSGRDEQYF. Written as DNA, the CDR3 is TGTGCCAGCAGCCAAGATCCACCATTGACTAGCGGGAGGGACGAGCAGTACTTC.

The V call is TRBV4-1, the J call TRBJ2-2; D ambiguous. Trimming pared 2 bases from V and 5 bases from J, leaving 6 bases between. CDR1 and CDR2 from the germline V gene are MGHRA and YSYEKL. The CDR3 is made up of 13 amino acids. CDR3 in DNA: TGCGCCAGCAGCCAATCTATAACCGGGGAGCTGTTTTTT. It is translated as CASSQSITGELFF.

The chain joins TRBV12-3 or TRBV12-4 to TRBJ1-3; D not resolved. V lost 5 bases and J lost 4, with 9 bases in between. This CDR3 contains 13 residues. This chain's CDR3 is CASSQTRGNTIYF. The CDR3 coding sequence is TGTGCCAGCAGTCAGACCAGGGGAAACACCATATATTTT.

This chain connects TRBV20-1 to TRBJ2-3, with 10 bases fitting TRBD2. The CDR3 is made up of 18 amino acids. Trimming cost V 3 bases and J 1 base; bases outside gene matches: 13. CDR1 DFQATT and CDR2 SNEGSKA come from the germline V gene (reference sequence). CDR3 nucleotides: TGCAGTGCTAGTTCCGTAGCGGGGGGCCACATTGGCACAGATACGCAGTATTTT. Translation gives CSASSVAGGHIGTDTQYF.

The rearrangement uses TRBV28 and TRBJ1-5; TRBD1 aligns across 8 bases. With V trimmed by 5 bases and J by 4 bases, 4 bases remained unmatched. CDR1 is MDHEN, CDR2 SYDVKM, per germline. The CDR3 loop spans 14 amino acids. CDR3 DNA: TGTGCCAGCAGTGACAGGGGAGGTAATCAGCCCCAGCATTTT. Protein: CASSDRGGNQPQHF.

The chain recombines TRBV18 with TRBJ1-4; 7 bases are a match to TRBD1. Losses at the gene ends were 3 bases for V and 5 bases for J; bases not matched to a gene: 6. Per germline, CDR1 KGHSH and CDR2 LQKENI. The CDR3 loop spans 15 amino acids. The chain's CDR3 is CASSPDRSENEKLFF. CDR3 DNA: TGTGCCAGCTCACCGGACAGGTCGGAGAATGAAAAACTGTTTTTT. The full variable domain, with the rest looked up from reference TRBV18 and TRBJ1-4, is NAGVMQNPRHLVRRRGQEARLRCSPMKGHSHVYWYRQLPEEGLKFMVYLQKENIIDESGMPKERFSAEFPKEGPSILRIQQVVRGDSAAYFCASSPDRSENEKLFFGSGTQLSVL.

The V call is TRBV10-2, the J call TRBJ1-5; D is possibly TRBD1 (6 bases). The CDR3 is 15 residues long. CDR1 is WSHSY, CDR2 SAAADI, per germline. The V gene lost 4 bases and the J gene lost 5 bases, with 15 bases spanning the gap. The CDR3 loop reads CASSAQGFVDQPQHF. The DNA for the CDR3 is TGCGCCAGCAGTGCCCAGGGGTTTGTGGATCAGCCCCAGCATTTT.

The rearrangement uses TRBV18 and TRBJ2-5; 7 bases match TRBD1. The CDR3 consists of 14 residues. Germline-derived CDR1 and CDR2 are KGHSH and LQKENI. V gave up 2 bases and J gave up 3 bases; unmatched junction bases: 3. The CDR3, as DNA: TGTGCCAGCTCACCAAACAGGGGAAAAGAGACCCAGTACTTC. This gives the protein CASSPNRGKETQYF.

The chain couples TRBV6-2 or TRBV6-3 to TRBJ2-1, with D possibly TRBD2 on 5 matching bases. The CDR3 loop spans 12 amino acids. Trimming stripped 6 bases from V and 10 bases from J, with 13 bases between. The germline V gene encodes CDR1 MNHEY and CDR2 SVGEGT. The CDR3 protein is CASSQASREQFF. CDR3 in DNA: TGTGCCAGCAGCCAAGCTAGCAGAGAGCAGTTCTTC.

The genes are TRBV2 and TRBJ1-3; perhaps TRBD1 as D (5 bases). Germline V gene data show CDR1 as SNHLY and CDR2 as FYNNEI. There are 15 residues in the CDR3. V was trimmed by 5 bases and J by 3 bases, leaving 14 bases between them. The CDR3 is CASSRTGVGGNTIYF. In DNA, the CDR3 is TGTGCCAGCAGTCGTACAGGTGTTGGTGGAAACACCATATATTTT.

This clone has a handful of counts. V and J are TRBV7-2 and TRBJ2-7, with 11 bases matching TRBD2. The V segment lost 5 bases and the J segment 0 bases; nucleotides outside the gene matches: 6. The CDR3 extends over 16 amino acids. Germline V CDR1 and CDR2: SGHTA, FQGNSA. The chain's CDR3 is CASSVVAGGYSYEQYF. DNA for the CDR3: TGTGCCAGCAGCGTCGTAGCGGGGGGGTACTCCTACGAGCAGTACTTC. The whole variable domain, filled in from reference TRBV7-2 and TRBJ2-7, reads GAGVSQSPSNKVTEKGKDVELRCDPISGHTALYWYRQSLGQGLEFLIYFQGNSAPDKSGLPSDRFSAERTGGSVSTLTIQRTQQEDSAVYLCASSVVAGGYSYEQYFGPGTRLTVT.

The J gene is TRBJ2-1, the V gene TRBV3-1 (or the pseudogene TRBV3-2); D tentatively reads TRBD1 or TRBD2 (5 bases each). Germline V gene lookup returns CDR1 LGHDT and CDR2 YNNKEL (reference sequence). The V gene lost 2 bases and the J gene lost 7 bases, with 15 bases spanning the gap. The CDR3 is made up of 15 amino acids. The CDR3 DNA reads TGTGCCAGCAGCCAACTCGGGGCGGACCTTAATGAGCAGTTCTTC. Amino acid sequence: CASSQLGADLNEQFF.

The chain has TRBV5-6 and TRBJ2-1, with D maybe TRBD2 (6 bases). In germline, CDR1 is SGHDT, CDR2 YYEEEE. The V end lost 4 bases, the J end lost 7 bases, and 6 bases lay between the germline ends. This CDR3 is 11 amino acids long. The CDR3 here is CASSLANEQFF. The CDR3 nucleotides read TGTGCCAGCAGCCTAGCGAATGAGCAGTTCTTC.

The gene calls are TRBV9 and TRBJ1-2; D not certain. CDR3 size: 13 residues. Trimming took off 2 bases at V and 2 bases at J, with 7 bases between the two ends. CDR1 is SGDLS and CDR2 is YYNGEE in the germline V gene. CDR3 residues: CASSVDGNYGYTF. The CDR3 nucleotides are TGTGCCAGCAGCGTGGACGGGAACTATGGCTACACCTTC.

V gene TRBV6-5 combines with J gene TRBJ2-1; 9 bases are a match to TRBD1. The CDR3 loop spans 14 amino acids. Germline trimming cut 6 bases from V and 7 bases from J; bases unmatched to any gene: 7. Germline CDR1 reads MNHEY; CDR2 reads SVGAGI. The CDR3 spells CASSTGTGWNEQFF. The CDR3 bases are TGTGCCAGCAGCACCGGGACAGGGTGGAATGAGCAGTTCTTC.

This clone showed up just once. The chain uses TRBV19 and TRBJ2-1; 10 nucleotides line up with TRBD2. This CDR3 contains 15 residues. Trimming took 5 bases from V and 10 from J; bases not matched to a gene: 11. Germline CDR1 and CDR2: LNHDA and SQIVND (reference sequence). Written as DNA, the CDR3 is TGTGCCAGTAGTCAGGGGCTAGCGGGAGTAGGGGAGCAGTTCTTC. Translating it yields CASSQGLAGVGEQFF.